Sequencing of this T cell receptor beta chain was carried out in a study of spatial heterogeneity in lung cancer (dated by TCRdb to the late 2010s). Regarding the complete study: More beta-chain than alpha-chain transcripts were consistently detected, likely reflecting higher beta-chain transcript abundance. TCR transcript counts in tumor regions correlated strongly with a T cell transcriptional module score from matched bulk RNA-seq. In the raw uncorrected reads, each unique combination of TCR and UMI appeared more than ten times on average. TCR alpha and beta repertoires were quantitatively compared across multiple tumor regions, matched nontumor lung and blood in non-small cell lung cancer. Nonsynonymous mutation counts, determined by whole-exome sequencing of tumor tissue, were related to features of the TCR repertoire. Both alpha and beta chains were TCR-sequenced in samples taken at surgery, namely 220 tumor regions, more than 62 matched nontumor lung samples and a few dozen PBMC samples. What the work shows at the level of the full study, not this receptor alone: Estimated TCR-seq coverage of tumor T cells was only around 6.7% for alpha chains and about 13% for beta chains. Additional single-cell paired TCR alpha and beta sequencing was considered necessary to confirm, at a functional level, the hypothesis that regional TCRs recognize regional mutations. The number of expanded intratumoral alpha and beta TCRs correlated with the tumor nonsynonymous mutation count. Counts of ubiquitous and regional expanded TCRs correlated with counts of ubiquitous and regional nonsynonymous mutations, respectively.

In the paper's terms, the time point label means: sample taken at primary tumor resection. The donors were some 76 patients from the lung TRACERx cohort who had early-stage, untreated non-small cell lung cancer. Without any cell sorting, TCR sequencing was performed on whole RNA extracted either from tumor and nontumor lung tissue or from cryopreserved PBMC samples. Patients were selected for TCR sequencing only if sufficient RNA was available from at least two tumor regions. Tumor and adjacent nontumor lung specimens were reviewed by a lung pathologist before selection. Libraries were constructed by 5' RACE. Sequencing was carried out with a NextSeq 500. To allow correction of PCR and sequencing errors, the TCR library protocol tagged every TCR cDNA molecule with a unique molecular identifier. In the original analysis: TCR identification, UMI-based error correction and CDR3 extraction were all carried out with Decombinator tools. Expanded TCRs were defined as those above a frequency of 2 per 1,000, corresponding to the top 1% of the tumor frequency distribution. Expanded tumor TCRs were classed as regional if statistically deemed absent (corrected P<0.05) from at least one tumor region, otherwise ubiquitous. Renyi diversity was computed with the R vegan package after each repertoire had been subsampled 100 times to 5,000 TCRs. To build CDR3 similarity networks, amino acid triplet string-kernel similarity was used, and CDR3s were connected when their pairwise similarity was above 0.82. TCRdb applied fastp at Q25 and MiXCR to the public reads, then kept only in-frame beta chains. Records with the same CDR3 protein are collapsed into one entry carrying the most frequent genes and DNA. These V and J calls rely on TCRdb rather than the paper's analysis. Present in this sample are more than 5,000 distinct CDR3 sequences, 7.8% of which were seen just once. The top ten clones comprise about 17% of the sample.

CDR1 and CDR2 were assigned from the germline V gene as SGHTA and FQGNSA. The CDR3, from cysteine to phenylalanine, totals 15 residues. Only CDR3 DNA remains: 45 bases, in frame from the first base. As to this clonotype: Its recognized antigen is unknown. This sequence may be a read error, since a much larger clone differs from it by one base.

The specimen comprised lung tumor tissue, sampled at surgery. The chain was built from TRBV7-2 and TRBJ2-5; TRBD1 fits 7 bases in the junction. This clonotype originated in a female donor with early-stage non-small cell lung cancer. The sequence in DNA is TGTGCCAGCAGCTTATTTCCGGGACAGCAAGAGACCCTGTACTTC. Protein translation: CASSLFPGQQETLYF.